This TCR beta chain appears in the sequencing data of a study of vaccination effects on CD4 cells after COVID-19. Scientists isolated CD4+ T cells after an approximately ten-day culture period ended. From March to December 2020, the person had a SARS-CoV-2 infection that was confirmed by PCR. Everyone in the study got two shots of either the BNT162b2 or mRNA-1273 vaccine. From germline, CDR1 is MNHEY and CDR2 SVGEGT. The CDR3 runs 14 residues. V lost 6 bases and J lost 0, with 10 bases in between. Using immunoSEQ multiplex PCR, the repertoire was profiled, and TCRdb retains in-frame clones only, with some absent. Of about 34,000 clones listed, 75% were seen once; the top ten hold around 7%. With regard to this clone: Its specificity is not known.

The chain employs TRBV6-2 or TRBV6-3 and TRBJ2-3; D might be TRBD1 (5 bases). This clonotype was sampled from a human donor who had a prior SARS-CoV-2 infection. Specimen: CD4+ T cells from PBMCs cultured without peptide, collected after COVID-19 vaccination. CDR3 residues: CASSRALSTDTQYF. CDR3 DNA sequence: TGTGCCAGCAGCAGGGCTTTGAGCACAGATACGCAGTATTTT.